The 25 T cell receptor beta chains presented below share a single source sample, sequenced in a study of blood T cell repertoires in COVID-19. This table comes from immunoSEQ multiplex PCR, and its TCRdb copy is limited to in-frame clones, with some not included. The sample holds approximately 150,000 clones, approximately 80% seen once. Source material: peripheral blood. The receptors were sampled from a man between 65 and 79 years old with acute or convalescent COVID-19.

J is TRBJ2-6 and V is TRBV5-1, with unresolved D. The CDR3 is 14 amino acids. V gave up 7 bases and J gave up 0 bases, with 8 bases separating them. Germline loops: CDR1 SGHRS, CDR2 YFSETQ. The CDR3 protein is CASGPSSGANVLTF. The CDR3 nucleotides are TGCGCCAGCGGTCCGAGCTCTGGGGCCAACGTCCTGACTTTC.

This chain uses TRBV4-1 with TRBJ1-5; the match to TRBD1 covers 7 bases. V trimming: 2 bases; J trimming: 6 bases; junction bases outside the gene matches: 7. CDR3 size: 15 residues. Germline-derived CDR1 and CDR2 are MGHRA and YSYEKL. CDR3 sequence reads: CASSQFRDSAQPQHF. The CDR3 nucleotides read TGCGCCAGCAGCCAATTTAGGGACAGCGCTCAGCCCCAGCATTTT.

This chain joins TRBV3-1 (or the pseudogene TRBV3-2) and TRBJ2-5; D is possibly TRBD2 (6 bases). Germline V lookup: CDR1 LGHDT, CDR2 YNNKEL (reference sequence). The CDR3 runs 15 residues. V gave up 1 base and J gave up 7 bases, with 16 bases separating them. The DNA for the CDR3 is TGTGCCAGCAGCCAAGGGCGGGGACCGGAGGCGACCCAGTACTTC. The encoded protein is CASSQGRGPEATQYF.

The rearrangement joins TRBV3-1 (or the pseudogene TRBV3-2) to TRBJ2-1; D remains ambiguous. Trimming cost V 8 bases and J 10 bases, with 15 bases left between them. Germline lookup yields CDR1 LGHDT and CDR2 YNNKEL (reference sequence). The CDR3 runs to 12 residues. CDR3 nucleotides: TGTGCCAGCGCCTACTCAAACAGAGAGCAGTTCTTC. Translated, it gives CASAYSNREQFF.

J is TRBJ2-3 and V is TRBV5-4, with 13 bases identical to TRBD2. The germline CDR1 and CDR2 sequences are SGHNT and YYREEE (reference sequence). This CDR3 is 16 amino acids long. V lost 6 bases to trimming and J lost 7 bases; unmatched junction nucleotides: 11. CDR3 in amino acids: CASTLGGTSGINTQYF. In DNA, the CDR3 is TGTGCCAGCACCCTGGGCGGGACTAGCGGGATAAATACGCAGTATTTT. The complete variable domain, with remaining parts taken from reference TRBV5-4 and TRBJ2-3, reads ETGVTQSPTHLIKTRGQQVTLRCSSQSGHNTVSWYQQALGQGPQFIFQYYREEENGRGNFPPRFSGLQFPNYSSELNVNALELDDSALYLCASTLGGTSGINTQYFGPGTRLTVL.

V and J are TRBV4-1 and TRBJ1-2; tentative D call: TRBD1 (5 bases). The germline gives CDR1 MGHRA, CDR2 YSYEKL. Trimming removed 0 bases at V and 1 base at J, with 9 bases between. The CDR3 length is 15 residues. This chain's CDR3 is CASSQDDRNNYGYTF. DNA of the CDR3: TGCGCCAGCAGCCAAGACGACAGAAATAACTATGGCTACACCTTC.

The V and J genes are TRBV20-1 and TRBJ2-7; 7 bases line up with TRBD2. The CDR3 sequence is 14 residues long. Per the germline V gene, CDR1 is DFQATT and CDR2 is SNEGSKA (reference sequence). The V and J ends lost 3 bases and 2 bases, in that order; junction bases with no gene match: 7. CDR3 nucleotides: TGCAGTGCTAGTTCGGGGGGTTTTACCTACGAGCAGTACTTC. It codes for CSASSGGFTYEQYF.

The rearrangement links TRBV3-1 (or the pseudogene TRBV3-2) to TRBJ1-2, with 11 bases matching TRBD1. Germline values: CDR1 LGHDT, CDR2 YNNKEL (reference sequence). This CDR3 has 15 residues. V lost 3 bases, J lost 4 bases, and 4 bases stayed unmatched. CDR3 DNA: TGTGCCAGCAGCCATGGGACAGGGGGTTTCTATGGCTACACCTTC. Its translation: CASSHGTGGFYGYTF.

V usage is TRBV19 and J usage is TRBJ1-5, with 7 bases that match TRBD1. Trimming took 11 bases from V and 0 from J; bases not matched to a gene: 10. Looked up from germline, CDR1 is LNHDA and CDR2 is SQIVND (reference sequence). CDR3 size: 15 residues. CDR3 amino acids: CAASGAGGSNQPQHF. The CDR3 bases are TGTGCCGCAAGTGGGGCAGGGGGTAGCAATCAGCCCCAGCATTTT.

The count of this clone is one. The rearrangement links TRBV10-3 to TRBJ1-3, with a possible D match to TRBD1 (5 bases). This CDR3 is built from 14 residues. Germline lookup yields CDR1 ENHRY and CDR2 SYGVKD. The ends were cut back, 6 bases at V and 0 bases at J, with 9 bases in the middle. Here the CDR3 DNA reads TGTGCCATCAGGGCAGGGTTCTCTGGAAACACCATATATTTT. This encodes CAIRAGFSGNTIYF.

V gene TRBV28 combines with J gene TRBJ1-1; 7 bases fit TRBD1. J was trimmed by 4 bases and V by 6 bases; bases with no gene match: 8. The CDR3 covers 14 residues. Looked up from germline, CDR1 is MDHEN and CDR2 is SYDVKM. This chain's CDR3 is CASSQTRTGTEAFF. The DNA of the CDR3 is TGTGCCAGCAGCCAAACAAGGACAGGCACTGAAGCTTTCTTT.

V usage is TRBV23-1 and J usage is TRBJ2-3; D call uncertain. TRBV23-1 is an ORF; its function is uncertain. Trimming took 3 bases from V and 9 from J, leaving 13 bases between them. The CDR3 sequence is 13 residues long. The CDR3 nucleotides are TGCGCCAGCAGTCACCCAGAGGTGATAACGCAGTATTTT. Its translation: CASSHPEVITQYF.

A few counts support this clone. This chain links TRBV11-2 with TRBJ1-1; D remains unclear. Germline V CDR1 and CDR2: SGHAT, FQNNGV. The CDR3 has 13 residues. The germline V and J ends were trimmed by 11 bases and 3 bases, with 16 bases remaining between them. CDR3 amino acids: CAAGPNRDTEAFF. The CDR3 nucleotides are TGTGCCGCCGGCCCGAATCGGGACACTGAAGCTTTCTTT.

In its sample, this clone was seen once. This chain uses TRBV19 with TRBJ2-1; 12 nucleotides match TRBD2. V dropped 5 bases and J dropped 9; count of bases not matched to a gene: 5. This CDR3 has 14 amino acids. The germline V gene encodes CDR1 LNHDA and CDR2 SQIVND (reference sequence). The CDR3 DNA reads as TGTGCCAGTAGTCCGGGACTAGCGGGTCCTGAGCAGTTCTTC. This codes for CASSPGLAGPEQFF.

This chain uses TRBV28 with TRBJ1-2; possible D gene TRBD1, 6 bases. There are 13 residues in the CDR3. Trimming pared 6 bases from V and 2 bases from J, leaving 10 bases between. In germline, CDR1 is MDHEN, CDR2 SYDVKM. The CDR3 DNA reads as TGTGCCAGCAGCAGGGGTTGGAACTATGGCTACACCTTC. Its translation is CASSRGWNYGYTF.

The rearrangement links TRBV27 to TRBJ2-1; 8 nucleotides line up with TRBD2. From germline, CDR1 is MNHEY and CDR2 SMNVEV (reference sequence). J gave up 0 bases and V 0 bases, and 1 base lay outside the gene matches. The CDR3 contains 16 residues. CDR3 residues: CASSLSSGDSYNEQFF. CDR3 coding DNA: TGTGCCAGCAGTTTATCTAGCGGGGACTCCTACAATGAGCAGTTCTTC.

The chain couples TRBV5-8 to TRBJ2-4; D perhaps matches TRBD2 (5 bases). The V and J ends lost 0 bases and 2 bases respectively, with 6 bases between them. Germline V gene sequence: CDR1 SGHTS, CDR2 YDEGEE. CDR3 length: 14 amino acids. The CDR3 reads CASSLGGSKNIQYF. Written as DNA, the CDR3 is TGTGCCAGCAGCTTGGGAGGGTCCAAAAACATTCAGTACTTC.

The rearrangement links TRBV4-1 to TRBJ2-1, with a tentative D call TRBD1 (5 bases). Germline V gene lookup returns CDR1 MGHRA and CDR2 YSYEKL. V lost 4 bases and J lost 3, with 13 bases in between. The CDR3 loop spans 15 amino acids. In DNA, the CDR3 is TGCGCCAGCAGCCGTGGCAGGGTGGGCTACAATGAGCAGTTCTTC. Translated: CASSRGRVGYNEQFF.

The rearrangement joins TRBV15 to TRBJ2-5; D gene uncertain. CDR1 and CDR2 from the germline V gene are LNHNV and YYDKDF (reference sequence). Trimming stripped 5 bases from V and 2 bases from J, with 15 bases between. This CDR3 contains 15 residues. The CDR3: CATSPNSESQETQYF. CDR3 bases: TGTGCCACCAGCCCCAATAGTGAAAGTCAAGAGACCCAGTACTTC.

This chain joins TRBV7-3 and TRBJ1-1; possible D gene TRBD1, 5 bases. Trimming cost V 2 bases and J 4 bases, with 11 bases left between them. Germline assignment: CDR1 SGHTA and CDR2 FQGTGA. The CDR3 spans 14 residues. CDR3 sequence (DNA): TGTGCCAGCAGCTTACAGGGTTCTAGCACTGAAGCTTTCTTT. Translating gives CASSLQGSSTEAFF.

The chain has TRBV30 and TRBJ1-3, with a possible D match to TRBD1 (6 bases). Germline-derived CDR1 and CDR2 are GTSNPN and SVGIG (reference sequence). V was pared by 3 bases and J by 4 bases, with 7 bases between. CDR3 length: 12 residues. The CDR3 coding sequence is TGTGCCTGGAGGACAGGCGGAAACACCATATATTTT. This encodes CAWRTGGNTIYF.

The chain is built from TRBV3-1 (or the pseudogene TRBV3-2) and TRBJ1-2, with 9 bases identical to TRBD1. The V gene end was trimmed by 2 bases and the J gene end by 3 bases; junction bases not matched to a gene: 7. From germline, CDR1 is LGHDT and CDR2 YNNKEL (reference sequence). The CDR3 runs 16 residues. The CDR3 reads CASSQWGTGSDYGYTF. The CDR3 DNA sequence: TGTGCCAGCAGCCAATGGGGGACAGGGTCCGACTATGGCTACACCTTC.

The rearrangement links TRBV12-2 to TRBJ2-2; TRBD1 is the table's D call, not checked against the DNA. TRBV12-2 counts as a pseudogene. The CDR3 is 18 amino acids. The CDR3 reads CASRLEGIGQGITGELFF. CDR3 in DNA: TGTGCAAGTCGCTTAGAGGGGATTGGACAGGGGATCACCGGGGAGCTGTTTTTT.

The chain has TRBV15 and TRBJ2-1; possibly TRBD1 for D (6 bases). This CDR3 is 15 amino acids long. V was pared by 5 bases and J by 5 bases, with 16 bases between. The germline CDR1 and CDR2 sequences are LNHNV and YYDKDF (reference sequence). The CDR3 region is CATSAFRDTDNEQFF. As DNA, the CDR3 is TGTGCCACCAGCGCCTTCCGGGACACGGACAATGAGCAGTTCTTC. Filled out from reference TRBV15 and TRBJ2-1, the complete variable domain reads DAMVIQNPRYQVTQFGKPVTLSCSQTLNHNVMYWYQQKSSQAPKLLFHYYDKDFNNEADTPDNFQSRRPNTSFCFLDIRSPGLGDTAMYLCATSAFRDTDNEQFFGPGTRLTVL.

The chain couples TRBV4-2 to TRBJ1-4, with D perhaps matching TRBD1 (6 bases). This CDR3 region has 15 residues. Looked up from germline, CDR1 is LGHNA and CDR2 is YNFKEQ. V was clipped by 3 bases and J by 5 bases, with 13 bases between them. In DNA, the CDR3 is TGTGCCAGCAGCCAGGCAGGGCAGGGGAATGAAAAACTGTTTTTT. Residues: CASSQAGQGNEKLFF.